This T cell receptor (beta chain) emerged from a study of identifying expanded T cells in peripheral blood. Clones were sequenced by immunoSEQ multiplex PCR, and TCRdb holds only the in-frame ones, with some missing. The sample carries 100,000 to 150,000 clones, 86% recorded once. Healthy donors had no documented immune events, such as infections, while sampled. V was clipped by 6 bases and J by 4 bases; unmatched bases: 9. Per the germline V gene, CDR1 is SNHLY and CDR2 is FYNNEI. The CDR3 contains 15 residues. As regards this clone: Its antigen is undetermined.

Study results and limitations: Differentially abundant clones: roughly 1.2 between replicates, about 15 at two to three weeks, 18 to 20 at four.

The sequencing input was blood. This clonotype was obtained from a person aged 18 to 70 in good health. The chain combines TRBV2 with TRBJ1-5; TRBD1 matches 7 bases. The CDR3 region is CASSDYRGGNQPQHF. DNA of the CDR3: TGTGCCAGCAGCGACTACAGGGGAGGGAATCAGCCCCAGCATTTT.